The clone carrying this T cell receptor (beta chain) came up a few times. Its antigen remains unidentified. The data originate from a study of T-cell memory formation after mild COVID-19. Overall study results and limits: Some clones that responded were present in memory (sampled pre-infection), which suggests cross-reactive memory joined. Day 37-peaking second-wave clones had unconfirmed SARS-CoV-2 specificity.

Germline lookup yields CDR1 SGHRS and CDR2 YFSETQ. This CDR3 is 13 amino acids long. Trimming took 4 bases from V and 4 from J, leaving 11 bases between them. The authors produced TCR alpha and TCR beta cDNA libraries with sample barcodes and UMIs by 5'RACE using constant-segment primers. TCRdb re-called the 5' RACE reads through MiXCR, storing one row per CDR3 protein. Found here are approximately 300,000 distinct CDR3 sequences, about a sixth of them singletons; the top ten hold 22%. This clonotype was sampled from a man aged 18-30 years who had mild COVID-19 (a few samples of this study predate the infection). Cell type and time point are not known. Input material: PBMCs or a T cell subset sorted from them (not recorded which). The V gene is TRBV5-1, the J gene TRBJ2-5; D perhaps matches TRBD1 (6 bases). The chain's CDR3 is CASSHAQGETQYF. CDR3 sequence (DNA): TGCGCCAGCAGCCACGCACAGGGAGAGACCCAGTACTTC.